Below, 16 T cell receptor beta chains from the same sample are listed, as sequenced in a study of OX40 agonist ivuxolimab in advanced cancers. Sequencing was performed with immunoSEQ multiplex PCR; in TCRdb, only in-frame clones are kept and a portion is missing. Found here are about 67,000 clones, roughly 84% of them singletons; the top ten hold 2% to 3%. Sequenced here: CD4+ or CD8+ T cells sorted from blood, sampled in a trial of the OX40 agonist ivuxolimab. Every receptor here comes from an adult with an advanced solid tumor such as melanoma, head and neck, liver or kidney cancer.

The V and J genes are TRBV18 and TRBJ2-3; D unclear. Per the germline V gene, CDR1 is KGHSH and CDR2 is LQKENI. Trimming stripped 0 bases from V and 4 bases from J, with 8 bases between. This CDR3 comprises 14 residues. The CDR3 nucleotides read TGTGCCAGCTCACCACCGTCTCGGGCAGATACGCAGTATTTT. Translated, it gives CASSPPSRADTQYF.

This clone is a singleton in its sample. CDR3: CASSLQGGLANEQFF. The CDR3 bases are TGTGCCAGCAGTCTCCAGGGAGGGCTCGCGAATGAGCAGTTCTTC. The rearrangement links TRBV28 to TRBJ2-1, with 7 bases lining up with TRBD2. This CDR3 contains 15 residues. Germline CDR1 is MDHEN and CDR2 is SYDVKM. With V trimmed by 5 bases and J by 7 bases, 11 bases remained unmatched.

The chain uses TRBV14 and TRBJ2-7, with 9 bases matching TRBD1. This CDR3 region has 15 residues. Per germline, CDR1 SGHDN and CDR2 FVKESK. The V segment lost 4 bases and the J segment 7 bases; nucleotides outside the gene matches: 11. DNA of the CDR3: TGTGCCAGCAGCCCCGGACAGGGGATTTCTACGGAGCAGTACTTC. It specifies CASSPGQGISTEQYF.

The chain couples TRBV7-9 to TRBJ2-2; D is possibly TRBD2 (5 bases). Germline values: CDR1 SEHNR, CDR2 FQNEAQ (reference sequence). The CDR3 loop spans 13 amino acids. The ends were cut back, 5 bases at V and 7 bases at J, with 11 bases in the middle. As DNA, the CDR3 is TGTGCCAGCAGCCCGGGGTTCGGCGGGGAGCTGTTTTTT. Protein: CASSPGFGGELFF.

This clone has a single count. This sample includes further DNA sequences coding for the same CDR3. The chain combines TRBV5-1 with TRBJ2-2, with a weak D call TRBD2 (6 bases). Germline values: CDR1 SGHRS, CDR2 YFSETQ. V shed 0 bases and J shed 5 bases, with 14 bases lying between them. The CDR3 sequence is 16 residues long. CDR3 sequence reads: CASSLGGLARTGELFF. The CDR3 DNA sequence: TGCGCCAGCAGCTTGGGGGGCCTAGCGAGGACCGGGGAGCTGTTTTTT.

This chain connects TRBV18 to TRBJ2-5, with a tentative D call TRBD1 (5 bases). The germline V gene encodes CDR1 KGHSH and CDR2 LQKENI. With 7 bases removed from V and 1 base from J, the gap between germline ends came to 10 bases. The CDR3 contains 13 residues. Written as DNA, the CDR3 is TGTGCCAGCTTACGGACACCCCAAGAGACCCAGTACTTC. Protein product: CASLRTPQETQYF. Together with reference TRBV18 and TRBJ2-5, the CDR3 gives the full variable domain: NAGVMQNPRHLVRRRGQEARLRCSPMKGHSHVYWYRQLPEEGLKFMVYLQKENIIDESGMPKERFSAEFPKEGPSILRIQQVVRGDSAAYFCASLRTPQETQYFGPGTRLLVL.

V and J are TRBV19 and TRBJ1-2; 9 bases agree with TRBD1. After removal of 6 bases from V and 8 bases from J, the junction contained 10 bases not matched to a gene. Germline CDR1 reads LNHDA; CDR2 reads SQIVND (reference sequence). The CDR3 extends over 14 amino acids. The CDR3 region is CASSPTGGASGYTF. The DNA of the CDR3 is TGTGCCAGTAGCCCCACAGGGGGCGCGTCCGGCTACACCTTC.

The rearrangement links TRBV19 to TRBJ2-5, with TRBD2 as a possible D gene (5 bases). The CDR3 runs to 14 residues. V was cut by 4 bases and J by 5 bases, with 14 bases left in between. Germline V gives CDR1 LNHDA, CDR2 SQIVND (reference sequence). The CDR3 DNA is TGTGCCAGTAGTAGGAAGGACTGGAGGGAGACCCAGTACTTC. It codes for CASSRKDWRETQYF. Combining the CDR3 with reference TRBV19 and TRBJ2-5 gives the whole variable domain DGGITQSPKYLFRKEGQNVTLSCEQNLNHDAMYWYRQDPGQGLRLIYYSQIVNDFQKGDIAEGYSVSREKKESFPLTVTSAQKNPTAFYLCASSRKDWRETQYFGPGTRLLVL.

The V and J genes are TRBV5-1 and TRBJ2-3; 9 bases fit TRBD1. The ends lost 2 bases at V and 1 base at J; junction bases unmatched: 2. The CDR3 is 15 amino acids. The germline CDR1 and CDR2 sequences are SGHRS and YFSETQ. The CDR3 sequence is CASSLQGAGTDTQYF. The CDR3 DNA sequence: TGCGCCAGCAGCTTACAGGGGGCAGGCACAGATACGCAGTATTTT.

The chain couples TRBV19 to TRBJ2-2; D may be TRBD1 (5 bases). The ends were cut back, 6 bases at V and 6 bases at J, with 17 bases in the middle. The CDR3 is 15 amino acids. From germline, CDR1 is LNHDA and CDR2 SQIVND (reference sequence). DNA for the CDR3: TGTGCCAGTAGCGATCAGGGCTGGGCGGCCGGGGAGCTGTTTTTT. Translating it yields CASSDQGWAAGELFF.

The chain combines TRBV5-1 with TRBJ2-3; 9 bases are shared with TRBD1. CDR3 size: 16 residues. Germline CDR1 SGHRS, CDR2 YFSETQ. Losses at the gene ends were 1 base for V and 3 bases for J; bases not matched to a gene: 6. The CDR3, as DNA: TGCGCCAGCAGCTTGCCGGTACAGGGGGCAACAGATACGCAGTATTTT. Protein: CASSLPVQGATDTQYF.

This sequence joins TRBV10-3 and TRBJ1-6; D ambiguous. Germline-derived CDR1 and CDR2 are ENHRY and SYGVKD. This CDR3 has 14 residues. Trimming cost V 0 bases and J 10 bases, with 10 bases left between them. This CDR3 reads CAISESGWESPLHF. In DNA form, the CDR3 reads TGTGCCATCAGTGAGTCAGGGTGGGAATCACCCCTCCACTTT.

This chain's CDR3 is CASGSYYGYTF. The CDR3 coding sequence is TGTGCCAGCGGCAGCTACTATGGCTACACCTTC. The V call is TRBV2, the J call TRBJ1-2; D gene uncertain. This CDR3 comprises 11 residues. The V gene lost 8 bases and the J gene lost 3 bases, with 7 bases spanning the gap. Germline V lookup: CDR1 SNHLY, CDR2 FYNNEI.

The CDR3 protein is CASSVAQVPSVANVLTF. Written as DNA, the CDR3 is TGCGCCAGCAGCGTAGCACAGGTACCCTCCGTGGCCAACGTCCTGACTTTC. The chain uses TRBV5-1 and TRBJ2-6; tentative D call: TRBD1 (5 bases). In germline, CDR1 is SGHRS, CDR2 YFSETQ. This CDR3 comprises 17 residues. The V and J ends lost 4 bases and 6 bases respectively, with 20 bases between them.

This rearrangement joins TRBV7-2 to TRBJ2-7, with 11 bases identical to TRBD1. There are 15 residues in the CDR3. V gave up 5 bases and J gave up 4 bases; unmatched junction bases: 7. CDR1 and CDR2 from the germline V gene are SGHTA and FQGNSA. The CDR3 spells CASSHTGQGAYEQYF. The CDR3 DNA reads as TGTGCCAGCAGCCACACAGGACAGGGGGCGTACGAGCAGTACTTC.

V usage is TRBV5-1 and J usage is TRBJ2-5; D tentatively fits TRBD1 or TRBD2 (5 bases each). The CDR3 runs to 15 residues. Trimming shortened V by 0 bases and J by 2 bases, and 11 bases separated the two germline ends. Germline values: CDR1 SGHRS, CDR2 YFSETQ. The CDR3 sequence: CASSLGGVSQETQYF. The CDR3, as DNA: TGCGCCAGCAGCTTGGGAGGGGTCAGTCAAGAGACCCAGTACTTC.